This T cell receptor beta chain came from a study of identical twins. The CDR3 consists of 12 residues. V was trimmed by 5 bases and J by 7 bases, leaving 11 bases between them. Per germline, CDR1 MNHNY and CDR2 SVGAGI (reference sequence). Via MiXCR, TCRdb re-called the 5' RACE reads, giving one row per CDR3 protein. The data show a few hundred thousand distinct CDR3 sequences, 20% to 25% seen once. This clonotype was seen only a few times. The data were also submitted as part of a second study, on T cells expressing NK-cell markers. That source adds: There remained a lack of clarity about HCMV specificity of expanded NKG2C+ T cell clones.

The receptor comes from a woman younger than 35 in good health. Sequencing was performed on CD4+ T cells sorted from blood. V gene TRBV6-6 combines with J gene TRBJ1-1; maybe TRBD1 (6 bases). The CDR3 sequence is CASSDGQIEAFF. DNA of the CDR3: TGTGCCAGCAGTGACGGACAGATTGAAGCTTTCTTT.